A single sample gave rise to the 11 T cell receptor beta chains below, sequenced in a study of blood T cells in healthy people across ages. A sample-barcoded 5' primer and a J-beta primer mix were used in a second PCR of about 6 to 12 cycles. TCRdb re-called the 5' RACE reads through MiXCR, storing one row per CDR3 protein. The data show roughly 1,100,000 distinct CDR3 sequences, almost 25% seen once. This sample was also put to use in a study of T cells of mothers and their children.

Sequenced sample: blood. The source of these receptors is a girl under 10 years old in good health.

The rearrangement joins TRBV6-1 to TRBJ2-5; TRBD2 is a possible D gene (7 bases). The J call may be faulty, since TRBJ2-1 better matches the DNA end. The germline V gene has CDR1 MNHNS and CDR2 SASEGT. This CDR3 comprises 14 residues. CDR3 residues: CASTQGGAGNEQFF. The CDR3 region has the DNA TGTGCCAGCACCCAAGGGGGGGCGGGCAATGAGCAGTTCTTC.

This sequence joins TRBV11-3 and TRBJ1-1; 7 nucleotides line up with TRBD1. V trimming: 7 bases; J trimming: 7 bases; junction bases outside the gene matches: 15. The CDR3 extends over 15 amino acids. From germline, CDR1 is SGHNT and CDR2 YENEEA. This CDR3 is CASIIRGGAGDEAFF. CDR3 sequence (DNA): TGTGCCAGCATCATAAGAGGGGGCGCGGGCGATGAAGCTTTCTTT.

This clonotype showed up many times. The chain carries TRBV29-1 and TRBJ2-1; D is uncertain. Germline values: CDR1 SQVTM, CDR2 ANQGSEA. The CDR3 consists of 8 residues. Trimming cost V 4 bases and J 9 bases, with 1 base left between them. CDR3 nucleotide sequence: TGCAGCGTTGGTGAGCAGTTCTTC. This gives the protein CSVGEQFF.

CDR3 nucleotide sequence: TGCGCCAGCAATGACCTAGCGGGTATATACAATGAGCAGTTCTTC. This codes for CASNDLAGIYNEQFF. The chain has TRBV10-2 and TRBJ2-1; 8 bases are shared with TRBD2. The germline CDR1 and CDR2 sequences are WSHSY and SAAADI. With 7 bases clipped from V and 4 bases from J, the junction kept 9 bases outside the gene matches. The CDR3 runs to 15 residues.

The chain has TRBV7-9 and TRBJ2-5; D gene ambiguous. The DNA end favors TRBJ2-7, so the J call may be wrong. The CDR3 sequence is 12 residues long. Germline V gene lookup returns CDR1 SEHNR and CDR2 FQNEAQ (reference sequence). The CDR3 DNA reads TGTGCCAGCAGCTTTAAGCTGACCGAGCAGTACTTC. Protein product: CASSFKLTEQYF.

This rearrangement joins TRBV27 to TRBJ2-7, with D perhaps TRBD2 (5 bases). CDR1 is MNHEY, CDR2 SMNVEV, per germline (reference sequence). Trimming removed 9 bases at V and 3 bases at J, with 9 bases between. The CDR3 is 11 residues long. The CDR3 spells CASKGVYEQYF. The CDR3 bases are TGTGCCAGTAAGGGAGTCTACGAGCAGTACTTC.

The sample holds one count of this clonotype. In DNA form, the CDR3 reads TGCGCCAGCAGCCAAGAGGGGTCATGGGAGCAGTACTTC. It encodes CASSQEGSWEQYF. The chain is built from TRBV4-3 and TRBJ2-7; D is unclear. V lost 0 bases, J lost 7 bases, and 10 bases lay in between. The CDR3 is 13 amino acids. CDR1 and CDR2 from the germline V gene are LGHNA and YSLEER.

This chain links TRBV4-2 with TRBJ2-1, with TRBD1 identical over 9 bases. V shed 0 bases, J shed 5 bases, and the junction held 2 bases outside the gene matches. Per germline, CDR1 LGHNA and CDR2 YNFKEQ. The CDR3 totals 15 residues. This CDR3 is CASSQDRQGDNEQFF. The CDR3 bases are TGTGCCAGCAGCCAAGATCGACAGGGGGACAATGAGCAGTTCTTC.

The chain is built from TRBV5-4 and TRBJ1-2, with TRBD1 as a possible D gene (5 bases). V shed 1 base and J shed 4 bases, with 14 bases lying between them. The CDR3 spans 15 residues. Germline V gene data show CDR1 as SGHNT and CDR2 as YYREEE (reference sequence). The CDR3 coding sequence is TGTGCCAGCAGCTTGAGAACAGGCTATGGCTATGGCTACACCTTC. Its translation: CASSLRTGYGYGYTF. The full variable domain, completed using reference TRBV5-4 and TRBJ1-2, is ETGVTQSPTHLIKTRGQQVTLRCSSQSGHNTVSWYQQALGQGPQFIFQYYREEENGRGNFPPRFSGLQFPNYSSELNVNALELDDSALYLCASSLRTGYGYGYTFGSGTRLTVV.

The J gene is TRBJ2-1, the V gene TRBV20-1; no reliable D call. The V gene's germline CDR1 is DFQATT and CDR2 SNEGSKA (reference sequence). The CDR3 spans 15 residues. V shed 4 bases and J shed 10 bases, with 23 bases lying between them. CDR3 in amino acids: CSATRAPLSPWEQFF. CDR3 bases: TGCAGTGCTACACGAGCCCCACTCTCTCCTTGGGAGCAGTTCTTC.

The chain is built from TRBV12-3 or TRBV12-4 and TRBJ2-5; maybe TRBD2 (6 bases). Matching the DNA end better, TRBJ2-1 makes the J call doubtful. The CDR3 has 14 residues. The CDR3 coding sequence is TGTGCCAGCAGTCCTACTATAGGAGGGGTTGAGCAGTTCTTC. Translated, it gives CASSPTIGGVEQFF.